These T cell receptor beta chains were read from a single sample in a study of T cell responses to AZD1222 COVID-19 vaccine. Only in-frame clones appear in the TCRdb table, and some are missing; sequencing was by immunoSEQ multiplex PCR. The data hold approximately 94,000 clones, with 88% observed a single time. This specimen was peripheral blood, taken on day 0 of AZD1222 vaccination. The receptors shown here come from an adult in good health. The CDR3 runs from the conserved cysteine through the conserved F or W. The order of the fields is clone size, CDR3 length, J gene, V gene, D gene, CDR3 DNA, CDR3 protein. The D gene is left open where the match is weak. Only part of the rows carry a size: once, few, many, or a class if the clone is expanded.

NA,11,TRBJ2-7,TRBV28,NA,TGTGCCAGCAGTTTACACAGTTCGCAGTACTTC,CASSLHSSQYF
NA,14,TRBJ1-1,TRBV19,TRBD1,TGTGCCAGTAGTTTGGACAGGGGGAACACTGAAGCTTTCTTT,CASSLDRGNTEAFF
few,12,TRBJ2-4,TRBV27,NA,TGTGCCAGCAGGACAAGTTCAAACATTCAGTACTTC,CASRTSSNIQYF
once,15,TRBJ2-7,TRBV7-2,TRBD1,TGTGCCAGCAGCTCTCTTGGGACAGCAGTCTACGAGCAGTACTTC,CASSSLGTAVYEQYF
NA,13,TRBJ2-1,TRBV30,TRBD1,TGTGCCTGGGGGACAGGGATTTGGAATGAGCAGTTCTTC,CAWGTGIWNEQFF
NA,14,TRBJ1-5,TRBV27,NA,TGTGCCAGCAGTCCTCCGGGACCCAATCAGCCCCAGCATTTT,CASSPPGPNQPQHF
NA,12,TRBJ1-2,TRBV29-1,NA,TGCAGCGCACCGACAGACTCCTATGGCTACACCTTC,CSAPTDSYGYTF
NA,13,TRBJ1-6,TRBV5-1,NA,TGCGCCAGCAGCCGAGGCTTAGATTCACCCCTCCACTTT,CASSRGLDSPLHF
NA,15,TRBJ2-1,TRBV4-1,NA,TGCGCCAGCAGCCAAGATGGGGGCTCCTACAATGAGCAGTTCTTC,CASSQDGGSYNEQFF
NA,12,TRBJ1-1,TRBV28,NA,TGTGCCAGCAACGTGAGGGCCACTGAAGCTTTCTTT,CASNVRATEAFF
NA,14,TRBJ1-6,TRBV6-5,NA,TGTGCCAGCAGTTCCCCGGAGAGGAATTCACCCCTCCACTTT,CASSSPERNSPLHF
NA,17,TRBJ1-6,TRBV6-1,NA,TGTGCCAGCAGTGAATCCAAGGGTTTTAAACTAAATTCACCCCTCCACTTT,CASSESKGFKLNSPLHF
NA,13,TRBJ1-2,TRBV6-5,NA,TGTGCCAGCAGTTCCTACGACACGTCGGGCTACACCTTC,CASSSYDTSGYTF
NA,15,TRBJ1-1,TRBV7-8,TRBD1,TGTGCCAGCAGCTCTCAGACAGGGTCGGGTACTGAAGCTTTCTTT,CASSSQTGSGTEAFF
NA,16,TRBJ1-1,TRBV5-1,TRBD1,TGCGCCAGCAGCTTCGATGGGACAGGGCTTGGGTCGGAAGCTTTCTTT,CASSFDGTGLGSEAFF
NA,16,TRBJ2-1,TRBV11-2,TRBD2,TGTGCCAGCAGCTTAGCCTCTAGCGGGGTCTACAATGAGCAGTTCTTC,CASSLASSGVYNEQFF
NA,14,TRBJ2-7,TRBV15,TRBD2,TGTGCCACCAGCAGAGACCGGACTAGCGCAGAGCAGTACTTC,CATSRDRTSAEQYF
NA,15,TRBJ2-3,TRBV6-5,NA,TGTGCCAGCAGTAGCAGGGACGGTAGCACAGATACGCAGTATTTT,CASSSRDGSTDTQYF
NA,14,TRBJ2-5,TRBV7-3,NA,TGTGCCAGCAACTGGGGCGGCCCCCAAGAGACCCAGTACTTC,CASNWGGPQETQYF
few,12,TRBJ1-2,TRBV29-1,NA,TGCAGCGTTTGGTCCAGCCTCTATGGCTACACCTTC,CSVWSSLYGYTF
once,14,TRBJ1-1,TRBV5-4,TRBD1,TGTGCCAGCAGCTGGGGACAGGGGAGTTTTGAAGCTTTCTTT,CASSWGQGSFEAFF
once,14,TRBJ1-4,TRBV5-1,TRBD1,TGCGCCAGCAGCAAGGGACAGGGGAGCGGAAAACTGTTTTTT,CASSKGQGSGKLFF
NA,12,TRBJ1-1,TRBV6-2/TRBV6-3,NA,TGTGCCAGCAGTTACCAGACCAATGGAGCTTTCTTT,CASSYQTNGAFF
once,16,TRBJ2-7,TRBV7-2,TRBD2,TGTGCCAGCAGCCTAGGACTAGCGGGAGGAGGGTACGAGCAGTACTTC,CASSLGLAGGGYEQYF
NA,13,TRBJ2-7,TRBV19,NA,TGTGCCAGTAGTGGAGAGGACCTATACGAGCAGTACTTC,CASSGEDLYEQYF
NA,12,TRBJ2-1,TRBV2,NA,TGTGCCAGCAGTGAATGGGGATGTGAGCAGTTCTTC,CASSEWGCEQFF
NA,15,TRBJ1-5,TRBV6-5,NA,TGTGCCAGTCTTTCGAGGCCCTATAGCAATCAGCCCCAGCATTTT,CASLSRPYSNQPQHF
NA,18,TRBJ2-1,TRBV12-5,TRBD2,TGTGCTAGTGGTTTGTCCTCTAGGGGACTAGCGGGACTCAATGAGCAGTTCTTC,CASGLSSRGLAGLNEQFF
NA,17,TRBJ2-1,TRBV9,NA,TGTGCCAGCAGCTCACCTCGGAGCGGCAGCTCCTACAATGAGCAGTTCTTC,CASSSPRSGSSYNEQFF
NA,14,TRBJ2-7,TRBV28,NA,TGTGCCAGCAGTTTAGAGGCAGGGCTCTACGAGCAGTACTTC,CASSLEAGLYEQYF
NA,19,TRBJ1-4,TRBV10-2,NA,TGCGCCACCGCGGAGCGTGGCAGGTTAACTATCGCAACTAATGAAAAACTGTTTTTT,CATAERGRLTIATNEKLFF
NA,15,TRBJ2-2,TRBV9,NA,TGTGCCAGCAGCGTAGGAAGCGGAGGCACCGGGGAGCTGTTTTTT,CASSVGSGGTGELFF
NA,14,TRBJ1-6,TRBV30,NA,TGTGCCTGGACCCAGGGGACGGGTAATTCACCCCTCCACTTT,CAWTQGTGNSPLHF
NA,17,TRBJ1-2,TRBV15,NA,TGTGCCACCAGCAGAGAGATGGGGACAAATCGGAACTATGGCTACACCTTC,CATSREMGTNRNYGYTF
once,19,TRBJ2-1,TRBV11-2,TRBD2,TGTGCCAGCAGCGAATCCGGGACTAGCGGCTATAGCTCCTACAATGAGCAGTTCTTC,CASSESGTSGYSSYNEQFF
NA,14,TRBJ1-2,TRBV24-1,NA,TGTGCCACCAGTGATCCATCAACAGGGTATGGCTACACCTTC,CATSDPSTGYGYTF
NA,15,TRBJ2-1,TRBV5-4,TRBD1,TGTGCCAGCAGCATTACGGGACAGGGGAACAATGAGCAGTTCTTC,CASSITGQGNNEQFF
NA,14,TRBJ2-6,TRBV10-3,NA,TGTGCCATCAGCAGGGAGTCTGGGGCCAACGTCCTGACTTTC,CAISRESGANVLTF
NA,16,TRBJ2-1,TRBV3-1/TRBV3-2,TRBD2,TGTGCCAGCAGCCAAGGCAGGCTAGCGGGAGGGAATGAGCAGTTCTTC,CASSQGRLAGGNEQFF
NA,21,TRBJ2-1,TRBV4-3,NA,TGCGCCAGCAGCCAAGAAGAGGGGGCGGGACAATCCTTAAGCTCCTACAATGAGCAGTTCTTC,CASSQEEGAGQSLSSYNEQFF
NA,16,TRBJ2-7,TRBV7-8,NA,TGTGCCAGCAGCCCTACAAGCAGGGGCACCTCCTACGAGCAGTACTTC,CASSPTSRGTSYEQYF
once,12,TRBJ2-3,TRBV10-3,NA,TGTGCCATCAGGGGGGAAACAGATACGCAGTATTTT,CAIRGETDTQYF
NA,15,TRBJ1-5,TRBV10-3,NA,TGTGCCAAAGACCAGGCTTCGGAAAGCAATCAGCCCCAGCATTTT,CAKDQASESNQPQHF
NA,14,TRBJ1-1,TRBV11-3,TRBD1,TGTGCCAGCAGCCCCTTACAGGGGGGCACTGAAGCTTTCTTT,CASSPLQGGTEAFF
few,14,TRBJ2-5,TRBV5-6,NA,TGTGCCAGCAGCTTGGCCACGGGCGGGAAGACCCAGTACTTC,CASSLATGGKTQYF
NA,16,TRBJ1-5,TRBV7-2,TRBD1,TGTGCCAGCAGCCCCTGGACAGGGGGAGGCCGGCTGCCCCAGCATTTT,CASSPWTGGGRLPQHF
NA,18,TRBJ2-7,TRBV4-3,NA,TGCGCCAGCAGCCACCCTAATAAGACTTTCCCGGACCCCTACGAGCAGTACTTC,CASSHPNKTFPDPYEQYF
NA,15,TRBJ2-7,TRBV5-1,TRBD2,TGCGCCAGCAGCCCACTAGCGTTGAGCTCCTACGAGCAGTACTTC,CASSPLALSSYEQYF
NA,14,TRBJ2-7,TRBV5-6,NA,TGTGCCAGCAGCATAGGGGCCTCCCCCTACGAGCAGTACTTC,CASSIGASPYEQYF
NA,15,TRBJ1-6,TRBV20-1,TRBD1,TGCAGTGTTAGTGTGGACAGGGGGCAATATTCACCCCTCCACTTT,CSVSVDRGQYSPLHF
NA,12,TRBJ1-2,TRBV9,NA,TGTGCCAGCAGCGCTACAGGGTATGGCTACACCTTC,CASSATGYGYTF
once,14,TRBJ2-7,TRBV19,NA,TGTGCCAGTCTAGACGGAGCAGGGACTCACGAGCAGTACTTC,CASLDGAGTHEQYF
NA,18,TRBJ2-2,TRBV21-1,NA,TGTGCCAGCACTGGGGGGACTAGCGGGAGACCGAACACCGGGGAGCTGTTTTTT,CASTGGTSGRPNTGELFF